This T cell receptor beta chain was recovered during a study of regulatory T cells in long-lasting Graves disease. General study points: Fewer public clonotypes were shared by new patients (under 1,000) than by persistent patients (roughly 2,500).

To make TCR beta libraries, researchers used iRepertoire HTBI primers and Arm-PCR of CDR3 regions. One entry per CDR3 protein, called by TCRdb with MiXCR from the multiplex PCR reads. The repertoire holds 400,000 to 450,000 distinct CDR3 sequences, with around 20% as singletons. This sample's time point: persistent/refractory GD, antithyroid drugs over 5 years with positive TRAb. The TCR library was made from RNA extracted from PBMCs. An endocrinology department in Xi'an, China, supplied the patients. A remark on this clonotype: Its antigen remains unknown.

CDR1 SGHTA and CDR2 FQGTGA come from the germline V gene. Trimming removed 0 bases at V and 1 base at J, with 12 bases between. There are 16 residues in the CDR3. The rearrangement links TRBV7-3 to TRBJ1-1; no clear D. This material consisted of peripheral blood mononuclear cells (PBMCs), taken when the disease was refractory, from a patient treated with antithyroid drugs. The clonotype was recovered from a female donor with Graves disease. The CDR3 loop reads CASSLTGVGQNTEAFF. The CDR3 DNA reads TGTGCCAGCAGCTTAACTGGTGTCGGGCAGAACACTGAAGCTTTCTTT.